This passage covers 10 T cell receptor beta chains from one sample sequenced in a study of T cell repertoires in cytomegalovirus infection. A single record per CDR3 protein comes from TCRdb applying MiXCR to the reads. Counted here are more than 650,000 distinct CDR3 sequences, 35% to 45% occurring once; the ten biggest clones make up 2.5% to 3.5%. Sequencing used PBMCs. The receptors were gathered from a human donor in good health (CMV status not recorded). Some clones in this sample may be carry-over from other donors' samples.

This clonotype was seen repeatedly, ten times or more. The rearrangement links TRBV28 to TRBJ2-7; 7 bases are shared with TRBD2. Germline-derived CDR1 and CDR2 are MDHEN and SYDVKM. V shed 4 bases and J 2 bases; nucleotides not matched to a gene: 5. The CDR3 covers 14 residues. In nucleotides, the CDR3 is TGTGCCAGCAGTTCACACGGGGGGACCTACGAGCAGTACTTC. As protein: CASSSHGGTYEQYF. Supplemented by reference TRBV28 and TRBJ2-7, the full variable domain reads DVKVTQSSRYLVKRTGEKVFLECVQDMDHENMFWYRQDPGLGLRLIYFSYDVKMKEKGDIPEGYSVSREKKERFSLILESASTNQTSMYLCASSSHGGTYEQYFGPGTRLTVT.

The chain uses TRBV19 and TRBJ1-4, with D unclear. The CDR3 totals 14 residues. Germline values: CDR1 LNHDA, CDR2 SQIVND (reference sequence). The V end was cut by 5 bases, the J end by 8 bases, with 15 bases between. The CDR3 DNA reads TGTGCCAGTAGTCCCTCCCGGGCGGGGGAAAAACTGTTTTTT. This sequence encodes CASSPSRAGEKLFF.

With respect to this clonotype: Since a much larger clone is just one base distant, this may be a read error. The chain combines TRBV7-6 with TRBJ1-4, with TRBD1 matching 10 bases. V lost 4 bases to trimming and J lost 8 bases; unmatched junction nucleotides: 10. Germline V gene sequence: CDR1 SGHVS, CDR2 FNYEAQ. The CDR3 has 16 residues. DNA of the CDR3: TGTGCCAGCAGCTACCGGGACAGGGGCGGTGGCGAAAAACTGTTTTTT. Protein sequence: CASSYRDRGGGEKLFF.

This clonotype was observed a handful of times. The rearrangement joins TRBV7-9 to TRBJ2-7; no clear D gene. CDR1 and CDR2 (germline): SEHNR, FQNEAQ (reference sequence). V was cut by 3 bases and J by 7 bases, with 7 bases left in between. The CDR3 loop spans 11 amino acids. The CDR3 reads CASSFESEQYF. CDR3 in DNA: TGTGCCAGCAGCTTCGAAAGTGAGCAGTACTTC. Together with reference TRBV7-9 and TRBJ2-7, the CDR3 gives the full variable domain: DTGVSQNPRHKITKRGQNVTFRCDPISEHNRLYWYRQTLGQGPEFLTYFQNEAQLEKSRLLSDRFSAERPKGSFSTLEIQRTEQGDSAMYLCASSFESEQYFGPGTRLTVT.

This clonotype was picked up a small number of times. This chain links TRBV18 with TRBJ2-7; D is unclear. The CDR3 totals 12 residues. V lost 3 bases, J lost 2 bases, and 5 bases lay in between. Germline V gene lookup returns CDR1 KGHSH and CDR2 LQKENI. Written as DNA, the CDR3 is TGTGCCAGCTCACCTACTACCTACGAGCAGTACTTC. Residues: CASSPTTYEQYF. Looking up the rest from reference TRBV18 and TRBJ2-7 gives the full variable domain: NAGVMQNPRHLVRRRGQEARLRCSPMKGHSHVYWYRQLPEEGLKFMVYLQKENIIDESGMPKERFSAEFPKEGPSILRIQQVVRGDSAAYFCASSPTTYEQYFGPGTRLTVT.

The chain couples TRBV18 to TRBJ1-1; D gene uncertain. The V end was cut by 3 bases, the J end by 3 bases, with 5 bases between. The CDR3 totals 12 residues. The germline V gene has CDR1 KGHSH and CDR2 LQKENI. The CDR3 bases are TGTGCCAGCTCACCGATGGACACTGAAGCTTTCTTT. It encodes CASSPMDTEAFF.

This clonotype was counted only a few times. The gene calls are TRBV6-6 and TRBJ1-5; D may be TRBD1 (6 bases). The V end lost 5 bases, the J end lost 0 bases, and 29 bases lay between the germline ends. There are 21 residues in the CDR3. Germline V gives CDR1 MNHNY, CDR2 SVGAGI (reference sequence). The CDR3 coding sequence is TGTGCCAGCAGTAAGCCACCCCAACGAAGGGGGAGGGAATATAGCAATCAGCCCCAGCATTTT. Its protein product is CASSKPPQRRGREYSNQPQHF.

This clonotype has a handful of counts. The V and J genes are TRBV28 and TRBJ2-4; TRBD1 is a possible D gene (5 bases). Between the trimmed V and J ends, which lost 5 bases and 2 bases, there was a span of 13 bases. The CDR3 extends over 15 amino acids. CDR1 MDHEN and CDR2 SYDVKM come from the germline V gene. CDR3 region: CASSPGFSSKNIQYF. In DNA form, the CDR3 reads TGTGCCAGCAGTCCAGGGTTCTCTTCCAAAAACATTCAGTACTTC.

The chain couples TRBV20-1 to TRBJ1-5; a weak D match, TRBD1 (5 bases). The V gene's germline CDR1 is DFQATT and CDR2 SNEGSKA (reference sequence). The CDR3 covers 12 residues. V lost 7 bases and J 6 bases, leaving 13 bases between the germline ends. CDR3 residues: CSVGRGGQPQHF. The CDR3, as DNA: TGCAGTGTGGGTCGGGGGGGTCAGCCCCAGCATTTT.

The gene calls are TRBV24-1 and TRBJ2-5; TRBD1 matches at 7 bases. The germline V gene has CDR1 KGHDR and CDR2 SFDVKD. The CDR3 runs to 12 residues. Germline trimming cut 9 bases from V and 2 bases from J; bases unmatched to any gene: 2. The CDR3 here is CATEGQQETQYF. The CDR3 DNA is TGTGCCACCGAGGGACAGCAAGAGACCCAGTACTTC.